Each of the 16 T cell receptor beta chains below was sequenced from the same sample in a study of blood T cell repertoires in COVID-19. Libraries were prepared by immunoSEQ multiplex PCR; TCRdb keeps only in-frame clonotypes and omits some of them. The sample holds roughly 300,000 clones, around 86% seen once. Sequenced material: peripheral blood. Receptors originate from a woman aged 55 to 70 with active or convalescent COVID-19.

The chain couples TRBV4-3 to TRBJ2-1; TRBD2 aligns across 8 bases. CDR1 and CDR2 (germline): LGHNA, YSLEER. Losses at the gene ends were 1 base for V and 6 bases for J; bases not matched to a gene: 2. This CDR3 has 14 residues. The CDR3 bases are TGCGCCAGCAGCCAAGTGACTAGCGTCAATGAGCAGTTCTTC. This gives the protein CASSQVTSVNEQFF.

This clone appeared many times. The genes are TRBV4-1 and TRBJ2-2; 14 bases map to TRBD2. The CDR3 covers 21 residues. Unmatched junction bases numbered 15, after V lost 4 bases and J lost 2 bases. The germline V gene encodes CDR1 MGHRA and CDR2 YSYEKL. The CDR3 region is CASSRLYPGLAGEGNTGELFF. The CDR3 DNA reads TGCGCCAGCAGCCGCCTATATCCGGGACTAGCGGGGGAGGGTAACACCGGGGAGCTGTTTTTT.

The chain couples TRBV9 to TRBJ1-6, with TRBD1 identical over 7 bases. Germline CDR1 SGDLS, CDR2 YYNGEE. The CDR3 is made up of 15 amino acids. V gave up 0 bases and J gave up 6 bases; unmatched junction bases: 3. CDR3 DNA: TGTGCCAGCAGCGTAGGGGGACAGCGTAATTCACCCCTCCACTTT. Protein sequence: CASSVGGQRNSPLHF.

This chain connects TRBV7-2 to TRBJ2-3, with D perhaps TRBD2 (5 bases). V shed 1 base and J shed 6 bases, with 17 bases lying between them. This CDR3 contains 16 residues. CDR1 and CDR2 (germline): SGHTA, FQGNSA. As DNA, the CDR3 is TGTGCCAGCAGCTTAGAATTATTAGGAGGTTCCGATACGCAGTATTTT. This translates into CASSLELLGGSDTQYF.

V gene TRBV7-9 combines with J gene TRBJ1-5; maybe TRBD1 (5 bases). The V gene's germline CDR1 is SEHNR and CDR2 FQNEAQ (reference sequence). V dropped 2 bases and J dropped 9 bases, with 8 bases sitting between them. This CDR3 has 12 residues. CDR3 residues: CASSLFGGPQHF. DNA for the CDR3: TGTGCCAGCAGCTTATTCGGGGGGCCCCAGCATTTT.

V gene TRBV11-2 combines with J gene TRBJ2-7, with 9 bases aligning to TRBD2. CDR3 length: 18 residues. Germline V gene data show CDR1 as SGHAT and CDR2 as FQNNGV. V was pared by 5 bases and J by 3 bases, with 17 bases of the junction left unmatched. Written as DNA, the CDR3 is TGTGCCAGCAGCGCCCAGGGTCAGCGGGGGGCCCCGCGCTACGAGCAGTACTTC. It encodes CASSAQGQRGAPRYEQYF.

CDR3 DNA: TGTGCCAGCGGAATTACTCAGGGGAGTTCACCCCTCCACTTT. The encoded protein is CASGITQGSSPLHF. The chain has TRBV6-5 and TRBJ1-6, with D possibly being TRBD1 (6 bases). Between the trimmed V and J ends, which lost 8 bases and 9 bases, there was a span of 17 bases. This CDR3 spans 14 amino acids. Germline V lookup: CDR1 MNHEY, CDR2 SVGAGI.

This chain uses TRBV5-6 with TRBJ2-3; TRBD2 agrees at 7 bases. With 4 bases clipped from V and 10 bases from J, the junction kept 15 bases outside the gene matches. This CDR3 is built from 15 residues. Germline CDR1 SGHDT, CDR2 YYEEEE. The CDR3 region is CASSPGTTPRVAQYF. In DNA form, the CDR3 reads TGTGCCAGCAGCCCAGGGACTACTCCACGGGTGGCGCAGTATTTT.

This clone has only one observation. The V gene is TRBV7-3, the J gene TRBJ2-3; tentative D call: TRBD2 (6 bases). V was cut by 5 bases and J by 2 bases, with 26 bases left in between. The CDR3 has 19 amino acids. Per germline, CDR1 SGHTA and CDR2 FQGTGA. The CDR3 coding sequence is TGTGCCAGCAGCGCGACTTGGAGGGGCGAACCACACAACACAGATACGCAGTATTTT. Translation: CASSATWRGEPHNTDTQYF.

V usage is TRBV6-6 and J usage is TRBJ1-5; D might be TRBD1 (6 bases). This CDR3 is 15 amino acids long. Germline CDR1 is MNHNY and CDR2 is SVGAGI (reference sequence). Trimming left V 0 bases short and J 4 bases short, with 10 bases between. The CDR3 is CASSYSAGVNQPQHF. As DNA, the CDR3 is TGTGCCAGCAGTTACTCCGCAGGGGTTAATCAGCCCCAGCATTTT.

This clone was detected only a few times. This chain uses TRBV4-1 with TRBJ1-3; TRBD1 might be the D (5 bases). This CDR3 spans 18 amino acids. Germline loops: CDR1 MGHRA, CDR2 YSYEKL. V gave up 1 base and J gave up 0 bases, with 16 bases separating them. The DNA of the CDR3 is TGCGCCAGCAGCCAAGGCCGAGCTTACAGGAGCTCTGGAAACACCATATATTTT. Translated: CASSQGRAYRSSGNTIYF.

A word on this clone: Distinct nucleotide sequences in the sample also encode this CDR3. This chain connects TRBV5-1 to TRBJ1-3; perhaps TRBD1 as D (6 bases). The CDR3 sequence is 14 residues long. The V and J ends lost 3 bases and 1 base respectively, with 8 bases between them. Germline values: CDR1 SGHRS, CDR2 YFSETQ. Here the CDR3 DNA reads TGCGCCAGCAGCTCACAGGGTTCTGGAAACACCATATATTTT. This translates into CASSSQGSGNTIYF. Supplemented by reference TRBV5-1 and TRBJ1-3, the full variable domain reads KAGVTQTPRYLIKTRGQQVTLSCSPISGHRSVSWYQQTPGQGLQFLFEYFSETQRNKGNFPGRFSGRQFSNSRSEMNVSTLELGDSALYLCASSSQGSGNTIYFGEGSWLTVV.

This clone showed up just a few times. V is TRBV6-4 and J is TRBJ2-3; D may be TRBD2 (5 bases). CDR1 is MRHNA, CDR2 SNTAGT, per germline. The V and J ends lost 6 bases and 4 bases respectively, with 14 bases between them. The CDR3 consists of 14 residues. The CDR3 DNA follows: TGTGCCAGCAGAACCCAACTAGGATCAGATACGCAGTATTTT. This sequence encodes CASRTQLGSDTQYF.

V gene TRBV19 combines with J gene TRBJ1-2; TRBD1 matches 9 bases. The germline V gene has CDR1 LNHDA and CDR2 SQIVND (reference sequence). This CDR3 has 15 residues. V trimming: 10 bases; J trimming: 2 bases; junction bases outside the gene matches: 11. The CDR3 is CATANIDRGNYGYTF. CDR3 DNA: TGTGCCACCGCAAATATCGACAGGGGGAACTATGGCTACACCTTC.

J is TRBJ2-1 and V is TRBV20-1; D gene uncertain. CDR3 length: 11 residues. Trimming stripped 4 bases from V and 6 bases from J, with 7 bases between. Germline V lookup: CDR1 DFQATT, CDR2 SNEGSKA (reference sequence). The CDR3 DNA is TGCAGTGCTACCGGTCTCAATGAGCAGTTCTTC. Protein: CSATGLNEQFF.

This clone occurred a few times. The chain joins TRBV5-4 to TRBJ1-3; D possibly corresponds to TRBD1 (6 bases). The germline V gene encodes CDR1 SGHNT and CDR2 YYREEE (reference sequence). The V and J ends lost 4 bases and 8 bases respectively, with 22 bases between them. This CDR3 contains 16 residues. CDR3 nucleotides: TGTGCCAGCAGCCTTCTAGGCAGGGGAGATGGGGACACCATATATTTT. Its translation is CASSLLGRGDGDTIYF.